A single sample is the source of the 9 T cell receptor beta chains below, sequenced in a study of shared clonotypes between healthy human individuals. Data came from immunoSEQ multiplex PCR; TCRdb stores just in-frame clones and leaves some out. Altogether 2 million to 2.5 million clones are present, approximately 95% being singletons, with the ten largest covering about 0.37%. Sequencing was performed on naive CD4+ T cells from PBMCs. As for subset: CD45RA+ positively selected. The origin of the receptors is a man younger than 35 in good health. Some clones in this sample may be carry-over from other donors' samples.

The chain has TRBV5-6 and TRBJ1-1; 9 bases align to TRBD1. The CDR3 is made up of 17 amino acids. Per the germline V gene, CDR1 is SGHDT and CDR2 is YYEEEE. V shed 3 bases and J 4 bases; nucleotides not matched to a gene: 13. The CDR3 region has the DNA TGTGCCAGCAGCTCAGGGACAGGGAGAGGTTGGGGCACTGAAGCTTTCTTT. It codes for CASSSGTGRGWGTEAFF.

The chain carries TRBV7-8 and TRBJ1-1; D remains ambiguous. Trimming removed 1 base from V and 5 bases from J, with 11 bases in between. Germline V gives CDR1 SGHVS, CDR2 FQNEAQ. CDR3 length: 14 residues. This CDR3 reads CASSLEGLGTEAFF. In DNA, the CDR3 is TGTGCCAGCAGCTTAGAGGGCCTGGGGACTGAAGCTTTCTTT.

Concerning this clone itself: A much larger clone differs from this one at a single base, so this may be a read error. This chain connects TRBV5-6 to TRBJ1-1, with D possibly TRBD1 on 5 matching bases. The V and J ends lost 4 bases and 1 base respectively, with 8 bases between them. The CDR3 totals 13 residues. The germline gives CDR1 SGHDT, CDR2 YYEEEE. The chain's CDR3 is CASSQGGNTEAFF. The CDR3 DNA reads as TGTGCCAGCAGCCAGGGAGGGAACACTGAAGCTTTCTTT.

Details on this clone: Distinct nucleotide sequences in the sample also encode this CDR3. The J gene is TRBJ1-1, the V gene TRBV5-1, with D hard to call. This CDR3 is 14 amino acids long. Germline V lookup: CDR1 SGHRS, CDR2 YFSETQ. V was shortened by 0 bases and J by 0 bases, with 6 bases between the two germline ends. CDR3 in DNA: TGCGCCAGCAGCTTGGGGGATGTGAACACTGAAGCTTTCTTT. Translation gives CASSLGDVNTEAFF.

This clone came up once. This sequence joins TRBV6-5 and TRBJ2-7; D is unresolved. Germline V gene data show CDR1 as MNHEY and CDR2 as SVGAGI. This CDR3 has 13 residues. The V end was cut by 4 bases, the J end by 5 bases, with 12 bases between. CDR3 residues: CASSSLSKDEQYF. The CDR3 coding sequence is TGTGCCAGCAGTTCCCTTTCTAAGGACGAGCAGTACTTC.

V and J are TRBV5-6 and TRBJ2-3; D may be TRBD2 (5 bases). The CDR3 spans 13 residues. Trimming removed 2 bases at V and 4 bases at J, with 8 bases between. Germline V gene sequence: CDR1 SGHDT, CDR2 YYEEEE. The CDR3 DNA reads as TGTGCCAGCAGCTTAGAGGGCGCAGATACGCAGTATTTT. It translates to CASSLEGADTQYF.

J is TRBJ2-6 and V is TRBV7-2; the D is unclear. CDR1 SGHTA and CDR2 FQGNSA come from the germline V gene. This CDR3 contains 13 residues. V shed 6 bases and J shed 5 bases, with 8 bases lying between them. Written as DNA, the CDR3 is TGTGCCAGCAGTCCCAATTGGGCCAACGTCCTGACTTTC. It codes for CASSPNWANVLTF.

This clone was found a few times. The CDR3 reads CASRGQGYSEAFF. In DNA, the CDR3 is TGTGCCAGTAGGGGACAGGGTTATTCTGAAGCTTTCTTT. The chain links TRBV19 to TRBJ1-1; 9 bases are a match to TRBD1. The CDR3 consists of 13 residues. Germline V gives CDR1 LNHDA, CDR2 SQIVND (reference sequence). The V gene end was trimmed by 6 bases and the J gene end by 6 bases; junction bases not matched to a gene: 5.

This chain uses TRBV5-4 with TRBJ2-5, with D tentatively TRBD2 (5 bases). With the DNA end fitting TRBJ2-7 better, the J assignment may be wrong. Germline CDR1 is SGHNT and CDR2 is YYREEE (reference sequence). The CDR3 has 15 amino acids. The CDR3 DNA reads TGTGCCAGCAGCTCCCAAGCGGCACCACCTGGCGAGCAGTACTTC. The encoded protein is CASSSQAAPPGEQYF.